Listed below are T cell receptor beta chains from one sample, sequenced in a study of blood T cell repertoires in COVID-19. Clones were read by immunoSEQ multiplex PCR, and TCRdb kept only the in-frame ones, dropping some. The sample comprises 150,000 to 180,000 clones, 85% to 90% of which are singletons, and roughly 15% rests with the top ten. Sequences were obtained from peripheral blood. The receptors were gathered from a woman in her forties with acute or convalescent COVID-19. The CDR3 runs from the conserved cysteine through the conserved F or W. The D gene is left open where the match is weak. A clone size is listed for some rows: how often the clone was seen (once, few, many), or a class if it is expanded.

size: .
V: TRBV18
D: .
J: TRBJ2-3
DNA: TGTGCCAGCTCAACAGGAACCACAGATACGCAGTATTTT
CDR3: CASSTGTTDTQYF

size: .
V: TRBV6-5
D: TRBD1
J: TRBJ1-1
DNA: TGTGCCAGCAGATCGTACGGGGGACAGAGAGCTTTCTTT
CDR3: CASRSYGGQRAFF

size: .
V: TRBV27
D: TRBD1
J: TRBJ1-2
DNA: TGTGCCAGCAGTTCCGGACAGGGCAACTATGGCTACACCTTC
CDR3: CASSSGQGNYGYTF

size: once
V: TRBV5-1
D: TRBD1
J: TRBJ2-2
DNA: TGCGCCAGCATGGGGACAGGGGGCACCGGGGAGCTGTTTTTT
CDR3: CASMGTGGTGELFF

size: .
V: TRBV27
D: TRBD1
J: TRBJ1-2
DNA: TGTGCCAGCAGTTTATTTGGGACAGGGGAACGTGGCTACACCTTC
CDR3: CASSLFGTGERGYTF

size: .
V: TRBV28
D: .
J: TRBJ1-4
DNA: TGTGCCAGCAGTTTGGGCAGCACGACAACTAATGAAAAACTGTTTTTT
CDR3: CASSLGSTTTNEKLFF

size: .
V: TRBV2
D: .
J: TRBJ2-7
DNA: TGTGCCAGCAACCCAGGGGTGATCTACGAGCAGTACTTC
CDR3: CASNPGVIYEQYF

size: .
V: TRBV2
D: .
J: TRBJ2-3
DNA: TGTGCCAGCAATATGTTGACGGCCGGGGATACGCAGTATTTT
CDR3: CASNMLTAGDTQYF

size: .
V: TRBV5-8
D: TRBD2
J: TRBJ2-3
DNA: TGTGCCAGCAGCTACACCGGGACTAGCGTGACAGATACGCAGTATTTT
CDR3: CASSYTGTSVTDTQYF

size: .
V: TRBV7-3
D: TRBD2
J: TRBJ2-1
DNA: TGTGCCAGCAGCTTAAGAGCGGGAGTATCCTACAATGAGCAGTTCTTC
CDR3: CASSLRAGVSYNEQFF

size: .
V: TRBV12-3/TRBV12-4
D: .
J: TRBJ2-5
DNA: TGTGCCAGCAGCCCGGGGATGGCGACCCAGTACTTC
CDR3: CASSPGMATQYF

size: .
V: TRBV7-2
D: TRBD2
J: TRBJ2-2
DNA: TGTGCCAGCACCAATGCTCTTTCTAGCGGGGGGGTCGGGGAGCTGTTTTTT
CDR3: CASTNALSSGGVGELFF

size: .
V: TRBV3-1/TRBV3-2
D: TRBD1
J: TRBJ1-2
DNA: TGTGCCAGCAGCCGACAGGGACCCGACTATGGCTACACCTTC
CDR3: CASSRQGPDYGYTF

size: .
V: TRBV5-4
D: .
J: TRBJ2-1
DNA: TGTGCCAGCGGCCCTCAGGGCGAGGATGAGCAGTTCTTC
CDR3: CASGPQGEDEQFF

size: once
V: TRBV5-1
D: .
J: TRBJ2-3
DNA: TGCGCCAGCAGCGGTCAGGGTCCAGATACGCAGTATTTT
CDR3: CASSGQGPDTQYF

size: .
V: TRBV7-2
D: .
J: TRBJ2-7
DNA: TGTGCCAGCAGTTTTCAACATGGGGGCGCACCTTACGAGCAGTACTTC
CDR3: CASSFQHGGAPYEQYF

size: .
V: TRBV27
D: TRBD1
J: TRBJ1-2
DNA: TGTGCCAGCAATTCAGTGGGACAGGATTCAGGCTACACCTTC
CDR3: CASNSVGQDSGYTF

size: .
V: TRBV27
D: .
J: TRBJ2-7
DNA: TGTGCCAGCAGTTTGCGGGGGCGCTTATTCTACGAGCAGTACTTC
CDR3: CASSLRGRLFYEQYF

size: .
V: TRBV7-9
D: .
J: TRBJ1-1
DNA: TGTGCCAGCAGCTTAGCATTTTGGGATCGGGGCACTGAAGCTTTCTTT
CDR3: CASSLAFWDRGTEAFF

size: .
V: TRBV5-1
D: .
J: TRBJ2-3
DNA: TGCGCCAGCAGCCGTAATTCCCCGTTTACTAGCACAGATACGCAGTATTTT
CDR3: CASSRNSPFTSTDTQYF

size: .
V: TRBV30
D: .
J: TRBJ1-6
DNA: TGTGCCTGGATGTGGGCAGATAATTCACCCCTCCACTTT
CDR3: CAWMWADNSPLHF

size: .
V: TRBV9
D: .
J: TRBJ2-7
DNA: TGTGCCAGCAGCGTGGACAGTACCTACGAGCAGTACTTC
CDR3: CASSVDSTYEQYF

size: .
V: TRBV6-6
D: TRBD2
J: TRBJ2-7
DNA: TGTGCCAGCAGGCCTACTAGCGGGGGGACCTACGAGCAGTACTTC
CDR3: CASRPTSGGTYEQYF

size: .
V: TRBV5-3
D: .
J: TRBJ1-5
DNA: TGTGCCAGAAGCCGCCAGGGTTCAAATCAGCCCCAGCATTTT
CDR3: CARSRQGSNQPQHF

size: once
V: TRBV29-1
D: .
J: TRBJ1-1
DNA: TGCAGCGTTGTGGTGTTCCAGGCCAACACTGAAGCTTTCTTT
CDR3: CSVVVFQANTEAFF

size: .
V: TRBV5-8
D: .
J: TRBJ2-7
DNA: TGTGCCAGCAGCTTGGATGGGCGGGAAGGGGCCTACGAGCAGTACTTC
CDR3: CASSLDGREGAYEQYF

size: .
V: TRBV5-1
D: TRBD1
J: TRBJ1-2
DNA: TGCGCCAGCAGCTTGGGAGGGACAGGCATCTATGGCTACACCTTC
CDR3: CASSLGGTGIYGYTF

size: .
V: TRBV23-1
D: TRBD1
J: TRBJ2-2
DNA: TGCGCCAGCAGCATGGAGAACGCCTCGGCTCCTAGACAGGGCGAATCGTTCACCGGGGAGCTGTTTTTT
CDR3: CASSMENASAPRQGESFTGELFF

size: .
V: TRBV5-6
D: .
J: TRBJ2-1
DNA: TGTGCCAGCAGCTTGGGACAGAGTCATGAGCAGTTCTTC
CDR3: CASSLGQSHEQFF

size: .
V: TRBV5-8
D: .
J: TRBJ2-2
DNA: TGTGCCAGCAGCTTGTGGGGGCGAGGAAACACCGGGGAGCTGTTTTTT
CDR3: CASSLWGRGNTGELFF

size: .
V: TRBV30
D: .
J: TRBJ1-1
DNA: TGTGCCTGGAGTGTCACTCAATTCAACACTGAAGCTTTCTTT
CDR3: CAWSVTQFNTEAFF

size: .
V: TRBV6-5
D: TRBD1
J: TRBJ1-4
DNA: TGTGCCAGCAGTTTGACAGGGGGTAATGAAAAACTGTTTTTT
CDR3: CASSLTGGNEKLFF

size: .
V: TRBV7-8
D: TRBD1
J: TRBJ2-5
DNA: TGTGCCAGCAGCCAGAGGACAGGGGTCGGTTCTGAGACCCAGTACTTC
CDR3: CASSQRTGVGSETQYF